This T cell receptor (beta chain) was sequenced during a study of T cells after yellow fever vaccination. This clonotype was seen at least ten times. The antigen is unknown. General observations from the study: Only a minor proportion of clonotypes was detected across both CD4 and CD8 compartments.

The V segment lost 3 bases and the J segment 6 bases; nucleotides outside the gene matches: 7. This CDR3 comprises 14 residues. The germline V gene has CDR1 SGHRS and CDR2 YFSETQ. UMIs were added to TCR cDNA along with a universal primer site when it was made by 5'RACE template switching. One entry per CDR3 protein, called by TCRdb with MiXCR from the 5' RACE reads. The table shows over 130,000 distinct CDR3 sequences, with more than 6% occurring only once. The TCR was taken from a man aged 25 to 40 who received the YFV17D yellow fever vaccine. Sequenced material: CD4+ T cells sorted from PBMCs, taken 5 days after the yellow fever booster vaccination. This rearrangement joins TRBV5-1 to TRBJ2-7, with TRBD1 matching over 9 bases. CDR3: CASSSLGQGREQYF. The DNA for the CDR3 is TGCGCCAGCAGCTCCTTGGGACAGGGTCGCGAGCAGTACTTC.